This TCR beta chain was obtained from a study of CD8+ T cells in alopecia areata listed by TCRdb under 2018. Background for the entire study: The study used high-throughput TCRbeta sequencing to examine T cell clonal expansion in alopecia areata, in both the C3H/HeJ mouse model and human patients. TCRbeta CDR3 regions were amplified by immunoSEQ multiplex PCR with 35 Vbeta forward and 13 Jbeta reverse primers. RNA came from the PAXgene miRNA kit for fixed scalp, the miRNeasy kit for PBMCs, and the RNeasy kit for mouse skin. On the human side, TCRbeta sequencing was run on scalp tissue and on sorted CD4+ and CD8+ peripheral blood T cells from healthy controls and from alopecia areata patients with either patchy or totalis/universalis disease. Scalp clonality was compared among normal scalp (n=4), patchy alopecia areata scalp (n=8), and alopecia totalis/universalis scalp (n=8).

Study-wide findings and limitations: Shared TCR sequences between patients were less evident than in mice, which may be partly attributable to HLA diversity in the patient population. Scalp TCR repertoire analysis is complicated because resident alphabeta T cells in normal human skin are also sequenced, whereas mouse skin is dominated by gammadelta T cells. Lesional scalp, especially in alopecia totalis/universalis, showed higher clonality and more expanded CD8+ clones than normal scalp, suggesting antigenic drive.

V and J are truncated by 4 bases and 2 bases respectively, leaving an intervening sequence of 15 bases. The CDR3, cysteine through phenylalanine, is 14 amino acids long. Of the read, only the CDR3 DNA is kept; its 42 bases are in frame from base 1. According to the germline V gene, CDR1 reads SQVTM and CDR2 reads ANQGSEA. To prepare the library, the immunoSEQ multiplex PCR assay was applied. RNA was extracted from all samples and reverse transcribed into cDNA as template for TCR sequencing. SuperScript III was used for first-strand cDNA synthesis, primed with a 2:1 mix of oligo-dT and random hexamers. Amplification bias was assessed with a synthetic immune receptor repertoire, and residual bias was removed computationally. On the authors' methods: After raw reads were preprocessed to remove errors, the CDR3 was defined following IMGT conventions as running from the conserved cysteine to phenylalanine. Clonality was calculated as 1 minus Shannon entropy normalized by log2 of the number of productive unique TCRs. CD4 or CD8 identity of scalp clones was inferred by cross-referencing scalp TCRbeta sequences with sorted blood CD4 and CD8 repertoires. Not all clones reach the TCRdb copy of this immuneACCESS table, which keeps in-frame sequences only. Checked studies attribute under half of the gap to unresolved V genes and leave the rest unexplained. For V, J and clone size, that table is used; D and trimming come from the DNA. This sample is represented by approximately 150,000 clones; 55% to 65% of them were singletons. The top ten hold about 4.5% of the sample.

PBMCs were isolated by density centrifugation and stained for CD3, CD4 and CD8, and CD4+ and CD8+ T cells were sorted on a FACSAria. Unaffected controls provided scalp biopsies and blood samples. Comment on this clone: No antigen is known for it. The record has no base qualities; no much larger clone is one base away.

The rearrangement joined TRBV29-1 to TRBJ2-7, and TRBD2 may be the D gene, going by 5 matching bases. The TCR comes from a human donor in good health. The sequenced sample was CD4+ T cells sorted from blood. The sequenced DNA is TGCAGCGTTGTAGTTTTGAACGGGGCCTACGAGCAGTACTTC. The encoded protein is CSVVVLNGAYEQYF.